This entry is about one TCR beta chain. This clone's antigen is unknown. Base-call qualities are not available, and no considerably larger clone is one nucleotide away. Graves' hyperthyroidism was defined as stable when no progression to ophthalmopathy occurred over 18 months of follow-up. Hyperthyroidism patients were aged 18 to 65 years and newly diagnosed, with disease duration of less than 2 months. Patients with uncontrolled infections, other autoimmune diseases, pregnancy or lactation were excluded. Diagnoses were established on the basis of clinical symptoms, serum thyroxine and TRAb, thyroid ultrasound, and orbital computed tomography. Total RNA was extracted with Trizol reagent, and quality was checked on an Agilent 2100 Bioanalyzer. Spanning cysteine to phenylalanine, the CDR3 consists of 15 amino acids. This entry keeps only the CDR3 DNA: 45 bases, framed from base 1. Reading the germline V gene gives CDR1 SGDLS and CDR2 YYNGEE. Germline trimming: 4 bases from V, 4 bases from J; junction bases outside gene matches: 7.

This record comes from a study of T cells in Graves' hyperthyroidism and ophthalmopathy (dated by TCRdb to between 2018 and 2021). Study-wide context: To identify TCR V-J signatures that set the groups apart, the researchers used a discovery cohort of 90 to 100 patients, made up of roughly 40 with Graves' ophthalmopathy and some 58 with stable Graves' hyperthyroidism. Whether ophthalmopathy could be predicted prospectively was tested in an independent validation cohort made up of under 20 hyperthyroidism patients plus 17 patients who later progressed to ophthalmopathy. The roughly 91 discovery patients were randomly divided into training and test sets at a 7:3 ratio. The study also compared thyroid tissue and blood T-cell repertoires from a handful of Graves' hyperthyroidism patients. After sampling, hyperthyroidism patients received methimazole starting at 30 mg daily, and ophthalmopathy patients received high-dose intravenous methylprednisolone. The paper describes TCR Vbeta CDR3 sequencing of about 140 peripheral blood samples, made up of 43 ophthalmopathy patients, some 76 hyperthyroidism patients and roughly 17 progressor patients. Results the study describes overall, beyond this receptor: No statistical method was used to fix the sample size in advance, and group allocation was not hidden from the investigators. In cross-validation, a model built on a 13 V-J signature told ophthalmopathy apart from stable hyperthyroidism with 85% to 90% sensitivity and approximately 81% specificity, and in testing the same model reached 80%/75%. Most expanded thyroid clonotypes (frequency above 0.001) were also found in blood, which suggests that blood repertoires may mirror thyroid immune responses. In validation, the model predicted progression to ophthalmopathy with over 65% sensitivity and over 72% specificity, a median of 6.5 months before onset.

TCR beta CDR3 regions were amplified from RNA transcripts. The TCR CDR3 was subjected to a first round of RT-PCR using the HTBI primer set and the Qiagen OneStep RT-PCR kit. A second multiplex PCR round built the libraries, followed by size selection and purification. Paired-end sequencing of the libraries was performed with 100 bp reads on an Illumina HiSeq2000. As for the authors' bioinformatics: SOAPnuke was used to process the raw data, with reads discarded if the reads contained adapters or uncalled bases, had a mean Phred below 15, or lacked an exact constant-primer or identifier match. High-quality paired reads were merged using COPE v1.2.5, and each unique nucleotide sequence was defined as a clonotype. MiTCR v1.1 was used to align the clonotypes against IMGT TRBV, TRBD and TRBJ reference segments. The analysis included only V-J combinations with a frequency above 0.0001, which together covered more than 98% of the repertoires. The TCS score was defined as F50 (clonal expansion) divided by E x V (chaos), with BLOSUM62-based TCRdist calculated between CDR3 peptides within each V-J. Welch's t-statistics and random forest reduced approximately 520 V-J features to some 14, which were used in a naive Bayes classifier (R e1071). The similarity between thyroid and blood repertoires was quantified using the Morisita-Horn index. Using fastp trimming at Q25 and MiXCR clonotype assembly, TCRdb reanalyzed the public sequencing data and kept in-frame beta chains. Identical CDR3 protein sequences are pooled into one entry, listed with their most common genes and DNA. The V and J calls were determined by TCRdb, not by the authors. This sample has tens of thousands of distinct CDR3 sequences in its table, and 45% to 65% of those were observed once. The ten biggest clones cover 30% to 40% of the sample.

The source of this sequence is a man between 18 and 35 years old with Graves' hyperthyroidism. The rearranged chain carries TRBV9 and TRBJ1-1; TRBD1 aligns with 10 central bases. The sequenced material came from peripheral blood or thyroid tissue (not recorded which). The DNA sequence reads TGTGCCAGCAGCTTCTCCGGGACAGGGGCCACTGAAGCTTTCTTT. It translates as CASSFSGTGATEAFF.